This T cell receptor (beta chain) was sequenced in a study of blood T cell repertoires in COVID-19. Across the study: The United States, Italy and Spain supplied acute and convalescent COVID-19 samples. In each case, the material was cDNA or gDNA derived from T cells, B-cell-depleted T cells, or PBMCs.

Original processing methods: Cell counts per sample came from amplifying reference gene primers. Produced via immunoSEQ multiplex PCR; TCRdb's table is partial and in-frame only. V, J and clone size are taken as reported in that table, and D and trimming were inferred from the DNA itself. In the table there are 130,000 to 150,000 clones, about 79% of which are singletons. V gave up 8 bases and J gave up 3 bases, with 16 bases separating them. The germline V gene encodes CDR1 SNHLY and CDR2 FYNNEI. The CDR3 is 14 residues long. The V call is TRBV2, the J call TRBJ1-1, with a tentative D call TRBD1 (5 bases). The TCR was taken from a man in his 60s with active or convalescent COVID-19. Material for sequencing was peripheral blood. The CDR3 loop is CASRGWGADTEAFF. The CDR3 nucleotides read TGTGCCAGCCGTGGGTGGGGCGCGGACACTGAAGCTTTCTTT. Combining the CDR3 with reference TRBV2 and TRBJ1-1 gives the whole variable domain EPEVTQTPSHQVTQMGQEVILRCVPISNHLYFYWYRQILGQKVEFLVSFYNNEISEKSEIFDDQFSVERPDGSNFTLKIRSTKLEDSAMYFCASRGWGADTEAFFGQGTRLTVV.